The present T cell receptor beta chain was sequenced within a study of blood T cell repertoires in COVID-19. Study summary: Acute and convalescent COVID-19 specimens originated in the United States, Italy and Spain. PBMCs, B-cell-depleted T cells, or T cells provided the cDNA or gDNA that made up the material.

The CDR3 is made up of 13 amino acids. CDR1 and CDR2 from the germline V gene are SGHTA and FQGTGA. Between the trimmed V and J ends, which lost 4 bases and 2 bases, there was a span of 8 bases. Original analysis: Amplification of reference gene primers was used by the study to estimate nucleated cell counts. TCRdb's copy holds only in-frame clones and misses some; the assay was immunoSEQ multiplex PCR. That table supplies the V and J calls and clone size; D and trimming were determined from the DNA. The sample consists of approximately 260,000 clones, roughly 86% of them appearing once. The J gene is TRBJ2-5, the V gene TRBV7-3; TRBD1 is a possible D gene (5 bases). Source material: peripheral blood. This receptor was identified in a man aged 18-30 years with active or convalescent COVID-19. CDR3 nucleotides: TGTGCCAGCAGCTCGACAGTACAAGAGACCCAGTACTTC. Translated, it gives CASSSTVQETQYF.